This TCR beta chain derives from a study of blood T cell repertoires in COVID-19. Study-wide context: Samples of COVID-19 (acute and convalescent) were obtained from the United States, Italy and Spain.

The authors' processing: By means of reference gene primer amplification, nucleated cell counts were estimated. Assay used: immunoSEQ multiplex PCR; TCRdb lists only in-frame clones, some missing. Clone size and V and J calls were adopted from that table, with D and trimming inferred from the DNA. The sample lists over 150,000 clones, 70% to 90% occurring once. V shed 4 bases and J 4 bases; nucleotides not matched to a gene: 14. The germline V gene has CDR1 LNHDA and CDR2 SQIVND (reference sequence). CDR3 size: 18 residues. This clone was picked up one time. Source material: peripheral blood. The chain couples TRBV19 to TRBJ2-2, with TRBD1 matching over 8 bases. The origin of this receptor is a young man who had recovered from COVID-19. The CDR3 nucleotides read TGTGCCAGTAGTAAAAATATCGGCAGGGGGCGCGGCACCGGGGAGCTGTTTTTT. This encodes CASSKNIGRGRGTGELFF.